This TCR beta chain was captured by sequencing in a study of T cell changes during pregnancy in multiple sclerosis. TCRdb's copy holds only in-frame clones and misses some; the assay was immunoSEQ multiplex PCR. This sample has tens of thousands of clones, with about 89% found just once. The ends lost 4 bases at V and 8 bases at J; junction bases unmatched: 10. Germline lookup yields CDR1 SGHDN and CDR2 FVKESK. This CDR3 spans 14 amino acids. The TCR originated in a female donor with multiple sclerosis, enrolled in a pregnancy study. This rearrangement joins TRBV14 to TRBJ1-2; 7 bases align to TRBD1. Sequenced material: CD8+ T cells from peripheral blood mononuclear cells, taken after pregnancy. CDR3 in DNA: TGTGCCAGCAGCCGACAGGGTCCTATTGAAGGCTACACCTTC. This gives the protein CASSRQGPIEGYTF. The full variable domain, in which reference TRBV14 and TRBJ1-2 provide the parts outside the CDR3, is EAGVTQFPSHSVIEKGQTVTLRCDPISGHDNLYWYRRVMGKEIKFLLHFVKESKQDESGMPNNRFLAERTGGTYSTLKVQPAELEDSGVYFCASSRQGPIEGYTFGSGTRLTVV.